These 23 T cell receptor beta chains were sequenced from one sample in a study of radiation and T cells in renal cell carcinoma. Repertoires were generated with immunoSEQ multiplex PCR, while TCRdb's copy carries only in-frame clones and drops some. The sample records about 130,000 clones, over 75% being singletons. Time point specified: baseline pretreatment blood. Noted treatment: 15 Gy SBRT to primary tumor, nephrectomy 4 weeks later. The source material was blood, sampled from a patient whose treatment included radiotherapy and nephrectomy. These receptors were collected from a woman aged 50 to 65 with renal cell carcinoma.

This clone was observed once. This chain connects TRBV6-5 to TRBJ2-5; D is perhaps TRBD1 (6 bases). The J call could be wrong; TRBJ2-7 is a better fit for the DNA end. Germline lookup yields CDR1 MNHEY and CDR2 SVGAGI. The CDR3 length is 14 residues. The CDR3 DNA reads TGTGCCAGCAGTTACCGCGGACAGACCTACGAGCAGTACTTC. It yields the protein CASSYRGQTYEQYF.

This sequence joins TRBV6-5 and TRBJ2-7, with 11 bases lining up with TRBD2. CDR3 size: 15 residues. Trimming at V came to 9 bases and at J to 2 bases, leaving 9 bases not matched to a gene. Germline V gene sequence: CDR1 MNHEY, CDR2 SVGAGI. This CDR3 reads CASRQTSGDTYEQYF. CDR3 bases: TGTGCCAGTAGGCAGACTAGCGGGGACACCTACGAGCAGTACTTC.

The chain links TRBV7-9 to TRBJ1-2; no clear D gene. The germline V gene has CDR1 SEHNR and CDR2 FQNEAQ (reference sequence). The ends were cut back, 5 bases at V and 2 bases at J, with 6 bases in the middle. The CDR3 has 12 residues. CDR3 in DNA: TGTGCCAGCAGCAGGGAGAACTATGGCTACACCTTC. Translating gives CASSRENYGYTF.

The CDR3 here is CASSPGLGDWAMNTEAFF. CDR3 nucleotides: TGTGCCAGCTCGCCTGGGTTGGGGGATTGGGCCATGAACACTGAAGCTTTCTTT. The gene calls are TRBV18 and TRBJ1-1; possible D gene TRBD1, 5 bases. CDR1 and CDR2 (germline): KGHSH, LQKENI. V lost 6 bases and J 0 bases, leaving 23 bases between the germline ends. The CDR3 consists of 18 residues.

As DNA, the CDR3 is TGTGCCAGCAGCTTAGCAGGTGCCTGGGCTAATGAAAAACTGTTTTTT. The encoded protein is CASSLAGAWANEKLFF. The rearrangement uses TRBV7-9 and TRBJ1-4, with D unresolved. V shed 0 bases and J shed 3 bases, with 11 bases lying between them. Germline assignment: CDR1 SEHNR and CDR2 FQNEAQ (reference sequence). The CDR3 covers 16 residues.

This chain joins TRBV9 and TRBJ2-3, with 9 bases identical to TRBD2. The CDR3 spans 16 residues. Germline CDR1 is SGDLS and CDR2 is YYNGEE. V was clipped by 0 bases and J by 4 bases; unmatched bases: 6. CDR3 nucleotides: TGTGCCAGCAGCGTAGAAGTAGCGGGGGAGGCAGATACGCAGTATTTT. This translates into CASSVEVAGEADTQYF.

The V call is TRBV5-4, the J call TRBJ2-5; weak D call: TRBD1 (5 bases). Trimming left V 0 bases short and J 2 bases short, with 8 bases between. Germline V CDR1 and CDR2: SGHNT, YYREEE (reference sequence). The CDR3 sequence is 14 residues long. CDR3 sequence: CASSLVGAQETQYF. The CDR3 DNA reads TGTGCCAGCAGCTTGGTTGGGGCGCAAGAGACCCAGTACTTC.

The V and J genes are TRBV5-1 and TRBJ1-2; 7 bases are a match to TRBD1. The germline gives CDR1 SGHRS, CDR2 YFSETQ. There are 15 residues in the CDR3. With 0 bases clipped from V and 8 bases from J, the junction kept 10 bases outside the gene matches. The CDR3 DNA reads TGCGCCAGCAGCTTGGCCATGAGGGGGCGCGGCGGCTACACCTTC. This codes for CASSLAMRGRGGYTF.

This sequence joins TRBV6-5 and TRBJ1-2; 7 bases agree with TRBD1. The CDR3 runs to 13 residues. Germline V lookup: CDR1 MNHEY, CDR2 SVGAGI. With 4 bases clipped from V and 7 bases from J, the junction kept 6 bases outside the gene matches. The DNA for the CDR3 is TGTGCCAGCAGTTTAGACAGGGTTGGTGGCTACACCTTC. Its protein is CASSLDRVGGYTF.

This clone was seen only a few times. For the CDR3, the DNA is TGTGCCACCAGCAGAGACGGTTGGGGACGGGTGAACACTGAAGCTTTCTTT. It yields the protein CATSRDGWGRVNTEAFF. The V and J genes are TRBV15 and TRBJ1-1; possibly TRBD1 for D (5 bases). The CDR3 sequence is 17 residues long. V gave up 0 bases and J gave up 0 bases, with 14 bases separating them. The germline V gene encodes CDR1 LNHNV and CDR2 YYDKDF (reference sequence).

A remark on this clone: The identical CDR3 is also encoded by other nucleotide sequences in the sample. The chain employs TRBV5-1 and TRBJ2-1; 8 nucleotides line up with TRBD1. Trimming removed 3 bases from V and 3 bases from J; junction bases left unmatched: 5. The CDR3 extends over 15 amino acids. Germline assignment: CDR1 SGHRS and CDR2 YFSETQ. The CDR3 region has the DNA TGCGCCAGCAGCTCAGGGACAGGAGTCTACAATGAGCAGTTCTTC. Translation gives CASSSGTGVYNEQFF.

V usage is TRBV4-3 and J usage is TRBJ1-4; tentative D call: TRBD1 (5 bases). The CDR3 consists of 16 residues. Germline lookup yields CDR1 LGHNA and CDR2 YSLEER. Trimming stripped 0 bases from V and 0 bases from J, with 8 bases between. CDR3 bases: TGCGCCAGCAGCCAAGAAGCAGGGACAACTAATGAAAAACTGTTTTTT. Translating it yields CASSQEAGTTNEKLFF.

The V call is TRBV30, the J call TRBJ2-2; D is undetermined. The germline CDR1 and CDR2 sequences are GTSNPN and SVGIG (reference sequence). V lost 4 bases to trimming and J lost 3 bases, with 9 bases between them. This CDR3 region has 13 residues. CDR3 DNA: TGTGCCTGGATTAGAGAGGACACCGGGGAGCTGTTTTTT. Translating it yields CAWIREDTGELFF.

Here the CDR3 reads CASSKAGGGPDEQYF. Written as DNA, the CDR3 is TGTGCCAGTAGTAAAGCAGGAGGGGGCCCGGACGAGCAGTACTTC. The V gene is TRBV19, the J gene TRBJ2-7; TRBD1 might be the D (7 bases). Deletions cut 4 bases from V and 5 bases from J, with 18 bases between. The germline gives CDR1 LNHDA, CDR2 SQIVND (reference sequence). The CDR3 is 15 residues long.

The table lists this clone with a count of one. The chain links TRBV18 to TRBJ2-5; D unresolved. The CDR3 spans 12 residues. Trimming stripped 0 bases from V and 5 bases from J, with 4 bases between. Germline-derived CDR1 and CDR2 are KGHSH and LQKENI. The CDR3 DNA reads TGTGCCAGCTCACCACCAGCTGAGACCCAGTACTTC. It codes for CASSPPAETQYF.

The chain combines TRBV14 with TRBJ2-1; the match to TRBD2 covers 14 bases. After removal of 2 bases from V and 0 bases from J, the junction contained 6 bases not matched to a gene. This CDR3 has 19 amino acids. Germline lookup yields CDR1 SGHDN and CDR2 FVKESK. In DNA, the CDR3 is TGTGCCAGCAGCCAATTGACTAGCGGGGGGGTGAGCTCCTACAATGAGCAGTTCTTC. Amino acids: CASSQLTSGGVSSYNEQFF.

V is TRBV4-3 and J is TRBJ1-4, with 9 nucleotides matching TRBD1. The J segment lost 8 bases and the V segment lost 3 bases, leaving 4 bases of the junction unmatched. In germline, CDR1 is LGHNA, CDR2 YSLEER. CDR3 size: 14 residues. The CDR3 sequence is CASSQGQGSEKLFF. CDR3 DNA: TGCGCCAGCAGCCAGGGACAGGGTTCGGAAAAACTGTTTTTT.

The chain employs TRBV19 and TRBJ1-5, with unresolved D. There are 13 residues in the CDR3. Deletions cut 7 bases from V and 5 bases from J, with 12 bases between. The V gene's germline CDR1 is LNHDA and CDR2 SQIVND (reference sequence). CDR3 sequence (DNA): TGTGCCAGTAAATCGAAGTGGGATCAGCCCCAGCATTTT. Protein: CASKSKWDQPQHF.

Note on this clone: The junction departs from the called germline gene at one end, perhaps through a read error. V usage is TRBV7-7 and J usage is TRBJ2-5, with a possible D match to TRBD2 (7 bases). This CDR3 is built from 13 residues. Germline V gene lookup returns CDR1 SSHAT and CDR2 FNYEAQ (reference sequence). The CDR3: CASSGDTKETQYF. For the CDR3, the DNA is TGTGCTAGCAGCGGGGACACCAAAGAGACCCAGTACTTC.

For this clone: Other DNA sequences of this sample code for an identical CDR3. V gene TRBV30 combines with J gene TRBJ2-7; 7 positions agree with TRBD1. Germline V gene lookup returns CDR1 GTSNPN and CDR2 SVGIG (reference sequence). V lost 2 bases, J lost 7 bases, and 5 bases stayed unmatched. The CDR3 consists of 12 residues. The CDR3 coding sequence is TGTGCCTGGAGTCCGACAGGGCATGAGCAGTACTTC. Translating gives CAWSPTGHEQYF.

This chain uses TRBV15 with TRBJ2-1; 7 bases match TRBD1. The V segment lost 4 bases and the J segment 8 bases; nucleotides outside the gene matches: 11. This CDR3 spans 15 amino acids. Germline CDR1 is LNHNV and CDR2 is YYDKDF (reference sequence). Here the CDR3 DNA reads TGTGCCACCAGCATAGGGGGCCAGTTGACCGATGAGCAGTTCTTC. Its protein is CATSIGGQLTDEQFF. Full variable domain (remainder filled in from reference TRBV15 and TRBJ2-1): DAMVIQNPRYQVTQFGKPVTLSCSQTLNHNVMYWYQQKSSQAPKLLFHYYDKDFNNEADTPDNFQSRRPNTSFCFLDIRSPGLGDTAMYLCATSIGGQLTDEQFFGPGTRLTVL.

For the CDR3, the DNA is TGTGCCAGCTCACCACCGGTTGCAGGGGGCCTTGGCTACACCTTC. It specifies CASSPPVAGGLGYTF. This sequence joins TRBV18 and TRBJ1-2, with 8 bases fitting TRBD1. V gave up 0 bases and J gave up 7 bases; unmatched junction bases: 7. In germline, CDR1 is KGHSH, CDR2 LQKENI. The CDR3 sequence is 15 residues long.

The rearrangement joins TRBV7-9 to TRBJ1-1; D is unresolved. V was cut by 4 bases and J by 7 bases, with 13 bases left in between. The CDR3 is 13 residues long. Per the germline V gene, CDR1 is SEHNR and CDR2 is FQNEAQ (reference sequence). The CDR3 reads CASSSTGGSEAFF. The CDR3 DNA reads TGTGCCAGCAGCTCTACCGGAGGGAGTGAAGCTTTCTTT.